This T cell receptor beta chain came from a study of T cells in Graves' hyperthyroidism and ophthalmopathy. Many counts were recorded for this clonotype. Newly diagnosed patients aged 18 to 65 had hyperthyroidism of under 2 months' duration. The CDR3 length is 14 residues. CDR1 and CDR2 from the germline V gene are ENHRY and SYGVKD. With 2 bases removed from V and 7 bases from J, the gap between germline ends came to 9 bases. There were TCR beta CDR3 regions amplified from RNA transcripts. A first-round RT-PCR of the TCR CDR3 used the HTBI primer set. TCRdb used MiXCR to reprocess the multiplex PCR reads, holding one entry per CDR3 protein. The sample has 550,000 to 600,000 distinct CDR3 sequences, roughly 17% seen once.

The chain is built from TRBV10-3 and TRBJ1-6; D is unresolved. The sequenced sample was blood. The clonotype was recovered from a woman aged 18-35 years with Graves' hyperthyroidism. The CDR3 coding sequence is TGTGCCATCAGTGAGGGCGTAGGCAATTCACCCCTCCACTTT. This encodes CAISEGVGNSPLHF.